This entry lists 4 T cell receptor beta chains sequenced from one sample in a study of shared clonotypes between healthy human individuals. TCRdb's copy holds only in-frame clones and misses some; the assay was immunoSEQ multiplex PCR. The table has 2 million to 2.5 million clones, about 94% seen once. Input material: naive CD4+ T cells sorted from blood. Subset meaning: CD45RA+ positively selected. These receptors all stem from a man aged 18 to 30 in good health.

This clone was seen a handful of times. Other DNA sequences from this sample encode an identical CDR3 as well. The chain recombines TRBV5-1 with TRBJ2-7; TRBD1 matches 8 bases. The trim removed 4 bases at V and 0 bases at J, leaving 3 bases unmatched. This CDR3 is 14 amino acids long. The germline CDR1 and CDR2 sequences are SGHRS and YFSETQ. The CDR3 coding sequence is TGCGCCAGCAGCCCCGGACAGGGCTCCTACGAGCAGTACTTC. Translation gives CASSPGQGSYEQYF. The full variable domain, with the rest looked up from reference TRBV5-1 and TRBJ2-7, is KAGVTQTPRYLIKTRGQQVTLSCSPISGHRSVSWYQQTPGQGLQFLFEYFSETQRNKGNFPGRFSGRQFSNSRSEMNVSTLELGDSALYLCASSPGQGSYEQYFGPGTRLTVT.

V is TRBV4-1 and J is TRBJ1-4; D is perhaps TRBD1 (5 bases). Per the germline V gene, CDR1 is MGHRA and CDR2 is YSYEKL. The CDR3 is 12 residues long. The V end was cut by 4 bases, the J end by 7 bases, with 7 bases between. CDR3 sequence reads: CASSPGGEKLFF. The CDR3 coding sequence is TGCGCCAGCAGCCCGGGGGGTGAAAAACTGTTTTTT.

The V and J genes are TRBV7-2 and TRBJ1-5, with 8 bases matching TRBD1. This CDR3 has 15 amino acids. Trimming removed 1 base from V and 6 bases from J; junction bases left unmatched: 5. Germline V gene data show CDR1 as SGHTA and CDR2 as FQGNSA. CDR3 protein: CASSLGTGFSQPQHF. The CDR3 DNA reads TGTGCCAGCAGCTTAGGGACAGGGTTTAGTCAGCCCCAGCATTTT.

The rearrangement uses TRBV11-2 and TRBJ2-7; possible D gene TRBD2, 6 bases. CDR1 and CDR2 from the germline V gene are SGHAT and FQNNGV. Trimming pared 5 bases from V and 5 bases from J, leaving 19 bases between. The CDR3 sequence is 15 residues long. Written as DNA, the CDR3 is TGTGCCAGCAGCGAATTAGCGGCGAGCAGGAACGAGCAGTACTTC. Its protein product is CASSELAASRNEQYF. Based on the CDR3 plus reference TRBV11-2 and TRBJ2-7, the full variable domain is EAGVAQSPRYKIIEKRQSVAFWCNPISGHATLYWYQQILGQGPKLLIQFQNNGVVDDSQLPKDRFSAERLKGVDSTLKIQPAKLEDSAVYLCASSELAASRNEQYFGPGTRLTVT.